This is a list of T cell receptor beta chains from one sample in a study of blood T cell repertoires in COVID-19. The table came from immunoSEQ multiplex PCR; TCRdb's copy has only in-frame clones and leaves some out. The sample yields hundreds of thousands of clones, 70% to 90% seen once. The sample was PBMCs or T cells enriched from blood (not recorded which). These receptors came from a woman aged 50 to 60 in a cohort exposed to, infected with or recovered from COVID-19 (not recorded which). CDR3s include the opening cysteine and the closing phenylalanine or tryptophan. A D gene is named only where the DNA matches it firmly. Where a row states a size, it is once, few, many or the class of an expanded clone; other rows omit it.

d_gene,j_gene,abundance,v_gene,CDR3nt,CDR3aa
NA,TRBJ2-7,NA,TRBV28,TGTGCCAGCAGTTTCGCACGTTTCGTGGTCCCGGGGGAGCAGTACTTC,CASSFARFVVPGEQYF
NA,TRBJ1-5,many,TRBV19,TGTGCCAGTAGTATGCAGGGAAATCAGCCCCAGCATTTT,CASSMQGNQPQHF
NA,TRBJ1-5,NA,TRBV6-1,TGTGCCAGCAGTCTAGGTAGCAATCAGCCCCAGCATTTT,CASSLGSNQPQHF
NA,TRBJ1-1,few,TRBV7-3,TGTGCCAGCAGCTTAGGGTTTGGGGGCGCTCGCCCTGAAGCTTTCTTT,CASSLGFGGARPEAFF
TRBD1,TRBJ1-4,NA,TRBV5-1,TGCGCCAGCAGCTGGACAGGGGGGTTGAATGAAAAACTGTTTTTT,CASSWTGGLNEKLFF
NA,TRBJ2-1,NA,TRBV6-5,TGTGCCAGCGGGGGCCGATACAACAATGAGCAGTTCTTC,CASGGRYNNEQFF
NA,TRBJ1-4,NA,TRBV9,TGTGCCAGCAGCGTAGGGTCAGGAACTAATGAAAAACTGTTTTTT,CASSVGSGTNEKLFF
NA,TRBJ1-5,NA,TRBV6-6,TGTGCCAGCAGTATACAGGAAAGGCCCCGACAGCCCCAGCATTTT,CASSIQERPRQPQHF
NA,TRBJ2-1,NA,TRBV10-3,TGTGCCATCAGTAGAAGAGGGCGCTCCTCGGATGAGCAGTTCTTC,CAISRRGRSSDEQFF
NA,TRBJ1-6,NA,TRBV28,TGTGCCAGCAGTTTATCTAGAATGCAAGGGGGATCCAATAATTCACCCCTCCACTTT,CASSLSRMQGGSNNSPLHF
TRBD2,TRBJ2-1,NA,TRBV28,TGTGCCAGCAGTTTTAGACTAGCGGGGGCTAGCTCCTACAATGAGCAGTTCTTC,CASSFRLAGASSYNEQFF
TRBD1,TRBJ1-2,NA,TRBV27,TGTGCCAGCAGTTTTCTTCCCCCCGACAGGGGGCGCCGATTTATTCACTATGGCTACACCTTC,CASSFLPPDRGRRFIHYGYTF
NA,TRBJ2-2,NA,TRBV6-5,TGTGCCAGCAGTTACTCGGGTCTTTCAGGCACCGGGGAGCTGTTTTTT,CASSYSGLSGTGELFF
NA,TRBJ1-5,NA,TRBV6-4,TGTGCCAGCAGTGAGGAGGCCCATAGCAATCAGCCCCAGCATTTT,CASSEEAHSNQPQHF
TRBD2,TRBJ2-5,NA,TRBV7-2,TGTGCCAGCAGCTTAGGAGGCGGGGGGTCCTGGGAGACCCAGTACTTC,CASSLGGGGSWETQYF
TRBD2,TRBJ2-1,NA,TRBV3-1/TRBV3-2,TGTGCCAGCAGCTGGCTAGCGGGGGGGCTCAATGAGCAGTTCTTC,CASSWLAGGLNEQFF
TRBD1,TRBJ2-7,once,TRBV12-3/TRBV12-4,TGTGCCAGCACCACATCACAGGGGTACGAGCAGTACTTC,CASTTSQGYEQYF
TRBD1,TRBJ1-5,NA,TRBV30,TGTGCCTGGAGCCGACAGGGTTCGGGGCCCCAGCATTTT,CAWSRQGSGPQHF
NA,TRBJ1-2,NA,TRBV28,TGTGCCAGCAGCTCAAGGAGCCGCATTCCCTATGGCTACACCTTC,CASSSRSRIPYGYTF
NA,TRBJ1-3,few,TRBV30,TGTGCCTTGACAGGCTCTGGAAACACCATATATTTT,CALTGSGNTIYF
TRBD2,TRBJ2-3,NA,TRBV19,TGTGCCAGTAAAAGGGGTGCGGGGGAAACAGATACGCAGTATTTT,CASKRGAGETDTQYF
NA,TRBJ2-2,NA,TRBV10-2,TGCGCCAGCAAAGCGGACGGGGAGCTGTTTTTT,CASKADGELFF
NA,TRBJ1-2,NA,TRBV4-3,TGCGCCAGCAGCTCTGACTATGGCTACACCTTC,CASSSDYGYTF
NA,TRBJ2-7,NA,TRBV19,TGTGCCAGTCCCCATAACCGGGGGTCCTCCTACGAGCAGTACTTC,CASPHNRGSSYEQYF
NA,TRBJ1-1,NA,TRBV10-3,TGTGCCATCAGTGAGTCTCTGACTTGGGACACTGAAGCTTTCTTT,CAISESLTWDTEAFF
NA,TRBJ2-3,NA,TRBV27,TGTGCCAGCAGTCAACCATCCCGGGGCACAGATACGCAGTATTTT,CASSQPSRGTDTQYF
TRBD2,TRBJ2-2,NA,TRBV2,TGTGCCAGCGCCTACGGACTAGCGGGGGGGCTTACCGGGGAGCTGTTTTTT,CASAYGLAGGLTGELFF
TRBD1,TRBJ1-4,NA,TRBV7-9,TGTGCCAGCAGCTTAGCCGGGACAGGGGGTAGGGAAAAACTGTTTTTT,CASSLAGTGGREKLFF